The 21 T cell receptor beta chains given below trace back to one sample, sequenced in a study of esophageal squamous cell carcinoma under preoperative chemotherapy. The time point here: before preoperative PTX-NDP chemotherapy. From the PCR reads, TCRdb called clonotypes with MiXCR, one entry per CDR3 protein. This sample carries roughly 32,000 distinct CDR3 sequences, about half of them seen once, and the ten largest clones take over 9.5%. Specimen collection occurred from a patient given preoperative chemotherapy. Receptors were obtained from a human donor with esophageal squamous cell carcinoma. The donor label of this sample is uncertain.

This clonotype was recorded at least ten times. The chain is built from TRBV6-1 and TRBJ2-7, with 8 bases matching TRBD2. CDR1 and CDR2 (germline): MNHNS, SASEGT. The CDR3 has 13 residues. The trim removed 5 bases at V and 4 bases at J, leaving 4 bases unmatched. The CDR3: CASSTGLAYEQYF. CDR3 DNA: TGTGCCAGCAGTACCGGACTAGCTTACGAGCAGTACTTC.

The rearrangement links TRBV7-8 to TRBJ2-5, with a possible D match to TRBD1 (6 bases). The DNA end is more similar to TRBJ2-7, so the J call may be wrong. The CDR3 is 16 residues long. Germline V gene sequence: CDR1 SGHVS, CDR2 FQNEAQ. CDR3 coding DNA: TGTGCCAGCAGCTTAAACGCAGGGGCATTTTCCTACGAGCAGTACTTC. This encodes CASSLNAGAFSYEQYF.

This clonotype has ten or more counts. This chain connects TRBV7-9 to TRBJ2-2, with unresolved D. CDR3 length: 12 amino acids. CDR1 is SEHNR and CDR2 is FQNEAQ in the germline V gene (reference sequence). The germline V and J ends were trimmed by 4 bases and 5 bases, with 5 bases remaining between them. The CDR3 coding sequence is TGTGCCAGCAGCTCGCCGACCGGGGAGCTGTTTTTT. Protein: CASSSPTGELFF.

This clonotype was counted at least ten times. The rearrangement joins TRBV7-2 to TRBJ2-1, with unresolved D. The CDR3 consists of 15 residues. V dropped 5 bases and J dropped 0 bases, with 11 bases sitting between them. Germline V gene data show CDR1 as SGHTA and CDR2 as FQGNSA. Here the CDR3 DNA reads TGTGCCAGCAGCCCCCTTTGGCCCTCCTACAATGAGCAGTTCTTC. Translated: CASSPLWPSYNEQFF.

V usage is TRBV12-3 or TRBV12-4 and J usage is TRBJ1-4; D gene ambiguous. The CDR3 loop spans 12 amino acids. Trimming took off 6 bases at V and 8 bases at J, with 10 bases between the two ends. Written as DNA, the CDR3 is TGTGCCAGCAGGAGGGCTGACGAAAAACTGTTTTTT. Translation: CASRRADEKLFF.

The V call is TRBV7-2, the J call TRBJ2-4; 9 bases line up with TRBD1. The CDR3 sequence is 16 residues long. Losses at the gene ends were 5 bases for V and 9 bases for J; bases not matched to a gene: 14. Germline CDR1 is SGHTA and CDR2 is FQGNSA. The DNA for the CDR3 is TGTGCCAGCAGCCCCCGCGCACAGGGGGCGTCGGCCATTCAGTACTTC. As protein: CASSPRAQGASAIQYF.

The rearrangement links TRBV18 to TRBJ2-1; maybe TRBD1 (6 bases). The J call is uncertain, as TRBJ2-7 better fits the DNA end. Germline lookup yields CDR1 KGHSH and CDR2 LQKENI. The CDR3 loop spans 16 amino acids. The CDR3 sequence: CASSPSGGGSSYEQYF. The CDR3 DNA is TGTGCCAGCTCACCATCTGGGGGCGGTTCGTCCTACGAGCAGTACTTC.

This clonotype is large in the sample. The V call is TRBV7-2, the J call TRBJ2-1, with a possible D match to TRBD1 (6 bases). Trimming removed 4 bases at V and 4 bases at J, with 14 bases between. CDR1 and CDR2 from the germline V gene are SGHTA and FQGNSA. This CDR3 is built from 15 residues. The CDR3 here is CASSSPDRKYNEQFF. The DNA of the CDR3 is TGTGCCAGCAGCTCACCCGACAGGAAGTACAATGAGCAGTTCTTC.

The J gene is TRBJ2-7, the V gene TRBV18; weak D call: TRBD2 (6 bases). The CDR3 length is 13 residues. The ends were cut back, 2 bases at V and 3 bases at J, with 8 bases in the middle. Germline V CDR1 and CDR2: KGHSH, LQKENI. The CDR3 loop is CASSPGTFYEQYF. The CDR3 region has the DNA TGTGCCAGCTCACCAGGGACTTTCTACGAGCAGTACTTC.

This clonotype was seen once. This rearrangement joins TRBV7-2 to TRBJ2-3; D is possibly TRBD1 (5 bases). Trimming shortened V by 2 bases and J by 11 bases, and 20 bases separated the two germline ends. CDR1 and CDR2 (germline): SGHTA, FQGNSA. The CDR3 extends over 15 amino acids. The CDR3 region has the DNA TGTGCCAGCAGCTTATGGGTACAGGTCACAAACATGCAGTATTTT. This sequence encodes CASSLWVQVTNMQYF.

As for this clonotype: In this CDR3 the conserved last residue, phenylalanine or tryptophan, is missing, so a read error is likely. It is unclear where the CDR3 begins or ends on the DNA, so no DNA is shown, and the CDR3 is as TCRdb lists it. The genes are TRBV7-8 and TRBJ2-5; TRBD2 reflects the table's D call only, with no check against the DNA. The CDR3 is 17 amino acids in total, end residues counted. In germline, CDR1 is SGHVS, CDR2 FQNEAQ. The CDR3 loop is CASSLKARGVGGASQHS.

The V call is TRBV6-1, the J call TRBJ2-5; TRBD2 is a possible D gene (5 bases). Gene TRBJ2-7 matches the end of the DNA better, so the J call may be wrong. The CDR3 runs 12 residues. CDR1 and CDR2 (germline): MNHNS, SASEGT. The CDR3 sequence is CASSEYGNEQYF. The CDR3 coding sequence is TGTGCCAGCAGTGAGTACGGGAACGAGCAGTACTTC.

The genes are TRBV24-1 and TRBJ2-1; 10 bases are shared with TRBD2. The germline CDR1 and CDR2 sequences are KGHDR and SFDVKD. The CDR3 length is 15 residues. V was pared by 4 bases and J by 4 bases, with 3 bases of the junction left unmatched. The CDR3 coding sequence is TGTGCCACCAGTGAACCTAGCGGGAGTTACAATGAGCAGTTCTTC. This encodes CATSEPSGSYNEQFF.

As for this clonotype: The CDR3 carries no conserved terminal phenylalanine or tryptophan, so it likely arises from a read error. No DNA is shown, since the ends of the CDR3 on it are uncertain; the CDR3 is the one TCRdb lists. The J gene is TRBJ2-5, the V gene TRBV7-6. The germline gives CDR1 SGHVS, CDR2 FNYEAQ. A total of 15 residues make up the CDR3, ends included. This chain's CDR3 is CASSLGGGTQETQHS.

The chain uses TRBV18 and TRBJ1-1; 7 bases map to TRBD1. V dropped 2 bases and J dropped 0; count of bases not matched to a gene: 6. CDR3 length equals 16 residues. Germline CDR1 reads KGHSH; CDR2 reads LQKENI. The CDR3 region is CASSPVQGSVNTEAFF. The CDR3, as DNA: TGTGCCAGCTCACCAGTACAGGGGAGCGTGAACACTGAAGCTTTCTTT.

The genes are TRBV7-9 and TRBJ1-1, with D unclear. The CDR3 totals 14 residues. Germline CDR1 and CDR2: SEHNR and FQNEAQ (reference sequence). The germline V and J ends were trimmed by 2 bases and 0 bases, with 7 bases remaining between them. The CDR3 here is CASSLQTMNTEAFF. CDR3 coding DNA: TGTGCCAGCAGCTTACAGACCATGAACACTGAAGCTTTCTTT.

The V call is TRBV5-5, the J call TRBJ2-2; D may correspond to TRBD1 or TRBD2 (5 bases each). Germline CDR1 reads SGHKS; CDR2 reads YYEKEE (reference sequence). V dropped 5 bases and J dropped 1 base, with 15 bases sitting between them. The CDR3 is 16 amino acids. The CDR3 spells CASSHPGPRNTGELFF. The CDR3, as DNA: TGTGCCAGCAGTCATCCGGGACCCAGGAACACCGGGGAGCTGTTTTTT.

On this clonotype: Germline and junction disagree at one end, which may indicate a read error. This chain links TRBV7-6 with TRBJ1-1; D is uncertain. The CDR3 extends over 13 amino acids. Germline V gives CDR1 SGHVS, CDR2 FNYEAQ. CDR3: CANSFDWDTEAFF. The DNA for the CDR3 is TGTGCCAACAGCTTTGACTGGGACACTGAAGCTTTCTTT.

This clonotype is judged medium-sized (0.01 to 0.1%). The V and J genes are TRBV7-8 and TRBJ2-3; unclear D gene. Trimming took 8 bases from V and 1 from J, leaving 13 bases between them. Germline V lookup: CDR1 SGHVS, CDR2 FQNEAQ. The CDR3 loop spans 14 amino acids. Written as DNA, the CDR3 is TGTGCCAGCTCACGGAATTGGGGCACAGATACGCAGTATTTT. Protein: CASSRNWGTDTQYF.

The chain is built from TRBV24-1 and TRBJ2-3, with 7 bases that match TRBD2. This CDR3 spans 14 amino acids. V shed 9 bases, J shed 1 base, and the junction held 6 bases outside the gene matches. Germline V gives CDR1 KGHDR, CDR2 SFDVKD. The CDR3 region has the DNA TGTGCCACCGGGGGGGTCAGCCGCACAGATACGCAGTATTTT. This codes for CATGGVSRTDTQYF.

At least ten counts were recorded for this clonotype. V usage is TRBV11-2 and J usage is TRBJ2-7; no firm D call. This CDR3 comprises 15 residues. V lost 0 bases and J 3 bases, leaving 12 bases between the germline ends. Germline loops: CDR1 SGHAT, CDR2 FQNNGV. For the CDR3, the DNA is TGTGCCAGCAGCTTAGATCTCAAATTTTACTACGAGCAGTACTTC. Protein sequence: CASSLDLKFYYEQYF.